Following are 22 T cell receptor beta chains from one sample sequenced in a study of blood T cell repertoires in COVID-19. Libraries were prepared by immunoSEQ multiplex PCR; TCRdb keeps only in-frame clonotypes and omits some of them. The top ten hold around 2% of the sample, which has nearly 250,000 clones, about 82% seen once. Material: PBMCs or T cells enriched from blood (not recorded which). The receptor set was obtained from a woman aged 45-65 years who had recovered from COVID-19.

The chain couples TRBV11-3 to TRBJ1-6; TRBD1 is a possible D gene (5 bases). The CDR3 has 15 residues. Germline CDR1 SGHNT, CDR2 YENEEA. The V end lost 2 bases, the J end lost 12 bases, and 17 bases lay between the germline ends. In DNA, the CDR3 is TGTGCCAGCAGCTTATCGCGGGACGCCGCTGGACCCCTCCACTTT. It yields the protein CASSLSRDAAGPLHF.

There are a few counts of this clone. This rearrangement joins TRBV28 to TRBJ1-1; TRBD1 is a possible D gene (6 bases). V lost 6 bases and J 10 bases, leaving 21 bases between the germline ends. The CDR3 extends over 14 amino acids. From germline, CDR1 is MDHEN and CDR2 SYDVKM. The CDR3 region has the DNA TGTGCCAGCAGCCTTGACAGGAGGTCTAGGAGAGCTTTCTTT. Translated, it gives CASSLDRRSRRAFF.

DNA of the CDR3: TGTGCCAGCAGCCGCTGGGGCGGGGGCAATCAGCCCCAGCATTTT. It codes for CASSRWGGGNQPQHF. The chain is built from TRBV5-4 and TRBJ1-5, with a possible D match to TRBD1 (5 bases). V was shortened by 4 bases and J by 2 bases, with 13 bases between the two germline ends. Germline V CDR1 and CDR2: SGHNT, YYREEE (reference sequence). The CDR3 loop spans 15 amino acids.

In its sample, this clone was seen once. The genes are TRBV7-2 and TRBJ2-5, with 8 bases matching TRBD2. Germline V gives CDR1 SGHTA, CDR2 FQGNSA. The CDR3 spans 15 residues. The junction had 11 bases not matched to a gene; V was cut back by 7 bases and J by 4 bases. The CDR3 nucleotides are TGTGCCAGCACCCACGGACTAGCAATGGGAGAGACCCAGTACTTC. This encodes CASTHGLAMGETQYF.

This chain connects TRBV4-1 to TRBJ1-6; 10 bases map to TRBD1. V lost 4 bases and J lost 10; bases outside the gene matches: 7. Germline V gene lookup returns CDR1 MGHRA and CDR2 YSYEKL. This CDR3 spans 15 amino acids. The CDR3 spells CASSPLGQGPSPLHF. The CDR3 region has the DNA TGCGCCAGCAGCCCACTGGGACAGGGGCCCTCACCCCTCCACTTT.

The V call is TRBV2, the J call TRBJ1-2; no reliable D call. Trimming cost V 2 bases and J 8 bases, with 9 bases left between them. Germline V gives CDR1 SNHLY, CDR2 FYNNEI. This CDR3 has 12 residues. CDR3 DNA: TGTGCCAGCAGTGAATCGGGGATCGGCTACACCTTC. This gives the protein CASSESGIGYTF.

The chain recombines TRBV9 with TRBJ2-4; 10 nucleotides line up with TRBD2. The CDR3 length is 18 residues. With 0 bases clipped from V and 5 bases from J, the junction kept 11 bases outside the gene matches. Germline V gives CDR1 SGDLS, CDR2 YYNGEE. The CDR3 coding sequence is TGTGCCAGCAGCGTAGAGCAGGGGGGCCTAGCGGGAGAAAACATTCAGTACTTC. As protein: CASSVEQGGLAGENIQYF.

The rearrangement joins TRBV5-4 to TRBJ1-6, with TRBD1 matching 7 bases. Trimming at V came to 5 bases and at J to 4 bases, leaving 9 bases not matched to a gene. CDR1 SGHNT and CDR2 YYREEE come from the germline V gene (reference sequence). The CDR3 covers 16 residues. This chain's CDR3 is CASRSSGGQYNSPLHF. In DNA form, the CDR3 reads TGTGCCAGCAGGAGTAGTGGGGGACAGTATAATTCACCCCTCCACTTT.

The chain has TRBV4-3 and TRBJ2-7; D is possibly TRBD1 (6 bases). Germline-derived CDR1 and CDR2 are LGHNA and YSLEER. The germline V and J ends were trimmed by 1 base and 2 bases, with 9 bases remaining between them. CDR3 length: 14 amino acids. The CDR3 coding sequence is TGCGCCAGCAGCCAAGGAGGGGGACCCTACGAGCAGTACTTC. Its translation: CASSQGGGPYEQYF.

CDR3 residues: CASSLSQGARKLFF. CDR3 coding DNA: TGTGCCAGCAGTTTATCGCAGGGGGCGAGAAAACTGTTTTTT. This chain connects TRBV28 to TRBJ1-4; TRBD1 agrees at 8 bases. The CDR3 contains 14 residues. CDR1 and CDR2 from the germline V gene are MDHEN and SYDVKM. Germline trimming cut 1 base from V and 10 bases from J; bases unmatched to any gene: 5. Combining the CDR3 with reference TRBV28 and TRBJ1-4 gives the whole variable domain DVKVTQSSRYLVKRTGEKVFLECVQDMDHENMFWYRQDPGLGLRLIYFSYDVKMKEKGDIPEGYSVSREKKERFSLILESASTNQTSMYLCASSLSQGARKLFFGSGTQLSVL.

This chain connects TRBV27 to TRBJ1-5, with a possible D match to TRBD1 (6 bases). This CDR3 has 15 residues. Trimming pared 6 bases from V and 0 bases from J, leaving 12 bases between. The V gene's germline CDR1 is MNHEY and CDR2 SMNVEV (reference sequence). For the CDR3, the DNA is TGTGCCAGCAGGCCTACAGGGATTAGCAATCAGCCCCAGCATTTT. Its translation is CASRPTGISNQPQHF.

This chain links TRBV7-2 with TRBJ2-3; a possible D gene is TRBD2 (6 bases). Germline-derived CDR1 and CDR2 are SGHTA and FQGNSA. CDR3 length equals 13 residues. V lost 1 base, J lost 6 bases, and 8 bases lay in between. CDR3 coding DNA: TGTGCCAGCAGCTTAGTGCTAGCGGATACGCAGTATTTT. It specifies CASSLVLADTQYF.

V and J are TRBV3-1 (or the pseudogene TRBV3-2) and TRBJ2-1; D gene ambiguous. Germline lookup yields CDR1 LGHDT and CDR2 YNNKEL (reference sequence). This CDR3 spans 15 amino acids. The germline V and J ends were trimmed by 0 bases and 2 bases, with 8 bases remaining between them. The CDR3 protein is CASSQETGTYNEQFF. The CDR3 nucleotides are TGTGCCAGCAGCCAAGAAACGGGTACCTACAATGAGCAGTTCTTC.

This clone showed up just once. The genes are TRBV3-1 (or the pseudogene TRBV3-2) and TRBJ1-2, with 10 bases identical to TRBD1. The CDR3 loop spans 15 amino acids. Germline trimming cut 4 bases from V and 8 bases from J; bases unmatched to any gene: 10. Germline V gene data show CDR1 as LGHDT and CDR2 as YNNKEL (reference sequence). CDR3 protein: CASSRWTGGSGGYTF. DNA of the CDR3: TGTGCCAGCAGCCGGTGGACAGGGGGATCAGGAGGCTACACCTTC.

The chain carries TRBV4-1 and TRBJ2-1; D perhaps matches TRBD2 (6 bases). This CDR3 is built from 17 residues. V was shortened by 1 base and J by 5 bases, with 18 bases between the two germline ends. Germline loops: CDR1 MGHRA, CDR2 YSYEKL. The CDR3: CASSQGPQLALNNEQFF. The CDR3 nucleotides are TGCGCCAGCAGCCAAGGGCCCCAACTAGCCCTTAACAATGAGCAGTTCTTC.

The rearrangement joins TRBV19 to TRBJ1-2; 9 bases fit TRBD1. CDR3 length equals 13 residues. Trimming at V came to 6 bases and at J to 6 bases, leaving 5 bases not matched to a gene. Germline V gene sequence: CDR1 LNHDA, CDR2 SQIVND (reference sequence). The CDR3 loop reads CASRDRGPDGYTF. The CDR3 DNA sequence: TGTGCCAGTAGGGACAGGGGACCCGATGGCTACACCTTC.

V usage is TRBV4-3 and J usage is TRBJ1-4; TRBD1 is a possible D gene (5 bases). Trimming shortened V by 2 bases and J by 3 bases, and 13 bases separated the two germline ends. CDR3 length equals 16 residues. Germline values: CDR1 LGHNA, CDR2 YSLEER. The CDR3 loop is CASSQPQGSANEKLFF. Written as DNA, the CDR3 is TGCGCCAGCAGCCAACCCCAGGGTTCGGCTAATGAAAAACTGTTTTTT.

The J gene is TRBJ2-3, the V gene TRBV18; perhaps TRBD2 as D (5 bases). In germline, CDR1 is KGHSH, CDR2 LQKENI. V gave up 0 bases and J gave up 6 bases, with 10 bases separating them. The CDR3 spans 14 residues. CDR3 loop: CASSPPLAKDTQYF. The CDR3 DNA sequence: TGTGCCAGCTCACCACCGCTAGCTAAGGATACGCAGTATTTT.

The rearrangement joins TRBV12-5 to TRBJ2-1; D is unresolved. The V end was cut by 6 bases, the J end by 9 bases, with 6 bases between. The length of the CDR3 is 10 residues. Germline V CDR1 and CDR2: LGHNT, FRNRAP. The CDR3 protein is CASGRGEQFF. The CDR3 DNA sequence: TGTGCTAGTGGCCGAGGTGAGCAGTTCTTC.

The rearrangement joins TRBV6-5 to TRBJ1-2, with 8 bases lining up with TRBD1. The germline V gene has CDR1 MNHEY and CDR2 SVGAGI. Trimming removed 4 bases from V and 7 bases from J; junction bases left unmatched: 5. This CDR3 has 13 amino acids. CDR3 loop: CASSSGGPSGYTF. CDR3 bases: TGTGCCAGCAGTTCAGGGGGCCCCTCTGGCTACACCTTC.

This rearrangement joins TRBV10-2 to TRBJ2-7, with 12 bases aligning to TRBD2. The J segment lost 6 bases and the V segment lost 3 bases, leaving 3 bases of the junction unmatched. CDR3 length equals 14 residues. Germline CDR1 is WSHSY and CDR2 is SAAADI. The CDR3 DNA is TGCGCCAGCAGTGAACTAGCGGGAGGCCGCGAGCAGTACTTC. This encodes CASSELAGGREQYF.

The rearrangement links TRBV9 to TRBJ2-1; D perhaps matches TRBD2 (6 bases). The V end was cut by 3 bases, the J end by 2 bases, with 15 bases between. Germline CDR1 is SGDLS and CDR2 is YYNGEE. There are 16 residues in the CDR3. The DNA for the CDR3 is TGTGCCAGCAGCGAGAGGAGGGACTCCCCCTACAATGAGCAGTTCTTC. This translates into CASSERRDSPYNEQFF.